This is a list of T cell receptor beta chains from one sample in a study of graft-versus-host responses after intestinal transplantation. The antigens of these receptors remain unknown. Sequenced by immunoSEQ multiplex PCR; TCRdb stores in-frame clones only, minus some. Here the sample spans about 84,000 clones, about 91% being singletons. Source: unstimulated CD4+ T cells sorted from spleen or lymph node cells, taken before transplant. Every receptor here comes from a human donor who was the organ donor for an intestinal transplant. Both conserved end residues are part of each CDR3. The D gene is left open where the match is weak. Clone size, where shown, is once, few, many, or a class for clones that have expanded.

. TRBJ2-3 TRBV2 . CASSSGALVDTQYF TGTGCCAGCAGTAGTGGGGCCCTCGTAGATACGCAGTATTTT
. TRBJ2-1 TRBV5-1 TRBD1 CASSKWTGDPYNEQFF TGCGCCAGCAGCAAATGGACAGGAGACCCGTACAATGAGCAGTTCTTC
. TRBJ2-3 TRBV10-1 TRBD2 CASSGLAGGTDTQYF TGCGCCAGCAGTGGCCTAGCGGGGGGCACAGATACGCAGTATTTT
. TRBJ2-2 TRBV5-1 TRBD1 CASSLGQGIFTGELFF TGCGCCAGCAGCTTAGGACAGGGAATATTTACCGGGGAGCTGTTTTTT
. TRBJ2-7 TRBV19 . CASSPGKSEQYF TGTGCCAGTAGCCCGGGTAAGTCCGAGCAGTACTTC
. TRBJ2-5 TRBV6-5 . CASSYQGQETQYF TGTGCCAGCAGTTACCAGGGGCAAGAGACCCAGTACTTC
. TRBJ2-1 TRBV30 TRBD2 CAWKSSGGADKQFF TGTGCCTGGAAGTCTAGCGGGGGGGCCGACAAGCAGTTCTTC
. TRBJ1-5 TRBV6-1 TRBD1 CASSETGGSSNQPQHF TGTGCCAGCAGTGAAACAGGGGGAAGTAGCAATCAGCCCCAGCATTTT
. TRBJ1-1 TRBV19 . CASSIDLVAVGGTEAFF TGTGCCAGTAGTATAGATCTCGTCGCCGTCGGGGGGACTGAAGCTTTCTTT
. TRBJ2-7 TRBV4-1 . CASSQVRGALYERQYF TGCGCCAGCAGCCAAGTTCGCGGGGCACTCTACGAGCGGCAGTACTTC
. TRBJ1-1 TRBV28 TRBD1 CASSTPGTGVAEAFF TGTGCCAGCAGTACACCCGGGACAGGGGTCGCTGAAGCTTTCTTT
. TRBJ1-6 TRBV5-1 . CASSLSGGESPLHF TGCGCCAGCAGCTTGTCGGGGGGGGAATCACCCCTCCACTTT
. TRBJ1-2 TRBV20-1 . CSAITNYGYTF TGCAGTGCTATTACTAACTATGGCTACACCTTC
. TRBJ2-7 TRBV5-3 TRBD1 CARSLVRTGLGPLTYEQYF TGTGCCAGAAGCCTTGTACGGACAGGGCTAGGACCCCTAACCTACGAGCAGTACTTC
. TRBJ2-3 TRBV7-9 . CASSLSRTATSGTDTQYF TGTGCCAGCAGCTTATCCCGGACAGCCACGTCAGGCACAGATACGCAGTATTTT
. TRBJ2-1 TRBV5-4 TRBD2 CASSLVAGAALFYNEQFF TGTGCCAGCAGCTTGGTAGCGGGGGCCGCACTATTCTACAATGAGCAGTTCTTC
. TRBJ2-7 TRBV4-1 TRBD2 CASSLSSGGASYEQYF TGCGCCAGCAGCCTTTCTAGCGGGGGGGCATCCTACGAGCAGTACTTC
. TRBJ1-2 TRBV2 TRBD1 CASSRPGTGLSAGYTF TGTGCCAGCAGCCGTCCCGGGACAGGGTTGAGTGCTGGCTACACCTTC
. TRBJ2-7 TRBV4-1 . CASSQDWYCEQYF TGCGCCAGCAGCCAAGATTGGTACTGCGAGCAGTACTTC
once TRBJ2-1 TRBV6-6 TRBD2 CASSSGLALRNEQFF TGTGCCAGCAGCTCCGGACTAGCTTTACGGAATGAGCAGTTCTTC
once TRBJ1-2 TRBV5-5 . CASSKDRSIGGYTF TGTGCCAGCAGTAAAGACAGGTCAATTGGGGGCTACACCTTC
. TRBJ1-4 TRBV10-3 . CAISARGPNEKLFF TGTGCCATCAGTGCCAGGGGCCCTAATGAAAAACTGTTTTTT
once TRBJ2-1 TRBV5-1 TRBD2 CASSPFVRLAGLDEQFF TGCGCCAGCAGCCCCTTCGTTCGACTAGCGGGGCTCGATGAGCAGTTCTTC
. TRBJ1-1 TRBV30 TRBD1 CAWGTGVGTEAFF TGTGCCTGGGGGACAGGGGTGGGGACTGAAGCTTTCTTT
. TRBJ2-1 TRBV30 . CAWREVEVEQFF TGTGCCTGGAGGGAGGTCGAGGTTGAGCAGTTCTTC
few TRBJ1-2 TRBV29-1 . CSVERGTDGYTF TGCAGCGTTGAGCGGGGTACCGATGGCTACACCTTC
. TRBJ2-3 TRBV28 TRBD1 CASSFGTGAPTDTQYF TGTGCCAGCAGTTTCGGGACAGGGGCCCCCACAGATACGCAGTATTTT
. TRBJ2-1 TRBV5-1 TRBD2 CASSLGVGGDEQFF TGCGCCAGCAGCTTGGGGGTCGGGGGGGACGAGCAGTTCTTC
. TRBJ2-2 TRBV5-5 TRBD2 CASGTRTLTGELFF TGTGCCAGCGGGACTAGAACGCTCACCGGGGAGCTGTTTTTT
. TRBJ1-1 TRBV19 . CASSIEAGMNTEAFF TGTGCCAGTAGTATCGAAGCAGGCATGAACACTGAAGCTTTCTTT
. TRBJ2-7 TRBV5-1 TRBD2 CASSTGLAGGEQYF TGCGCCAGCAGCACGGGACTAGCGGGGGGGGAGCAGTACTTC
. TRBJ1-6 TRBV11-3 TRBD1 CASSLGQGALSYNSPLHF TGTGCCAGCAGCTTGGGACAGGGGGCCCTCTCCTATAATTCACCCCTCCACTTT
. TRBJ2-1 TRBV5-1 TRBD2 CASSSLWGSGRRNEQFF TGCGCCAGCAGCTCGTTGTGGGGTAGCGGGAGGAGGAATGAGCAGTTCTTC
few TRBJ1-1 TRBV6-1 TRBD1 CASISGQGRTEAFF TGTGCCAGCATTTCGGGACAGGGTAGGACTGAAGCTTTCTTT
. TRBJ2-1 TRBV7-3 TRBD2 CASSPNSGMIPNEQFF TGTGCCAGCAGCCCTAATAGCGGGATGATACCCAATGAGCAGTTCTTC
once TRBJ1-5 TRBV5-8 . CASSLVRGRDQPQHF TGTGCCAGCAGCTTGGTTAGGGGTCGGGATCAGCCCCAGCATTTT
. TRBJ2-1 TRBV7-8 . CASSLTRSIRTGDNEQFF TGTGCCAGCAGCTTAACGAGGTCAATACGGACCGGGGACAATGAGCAGTTCTTC
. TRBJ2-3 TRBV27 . CASSLYAESTDTQYF TGTGCCAGCAGTTTGTATGCGGAGAGCACAGATACGCAGTATTTT
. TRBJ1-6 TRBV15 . CATSSLGRSYNSPLHF TGTGCCACCAGCAGTCTCGGGAGATCCTATAATTCACCCCTCCACTTT
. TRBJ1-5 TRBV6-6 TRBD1 CASSKGDRGRGKPQHF TGTGCCAGCAGTAAAGGGGACAGGGGGCGAGGGAAGCCCCAGCATTTT